This TCR beta chain was sequenced during a study of T cells after yellow fever vaccination. With respect to this clonotype: Its matching antigen is unknown.

The CDR3 is made up of 16 amino acids. The germline CDR1 and CDR2 sequences are SGHKS and YYEKEE (reference sequence). V was clipped by 4 bases and J by 9 bases; unmatched bases: 15. Points from the study as a whole: Re-detected after boosting: most primary clones, 96% of CD4 and under 90% of CD8. Relatively few clonotypes were ones that appeared in both CD4 and CD8 compartments.

In TCRdb, the 5' RACE reads were re-called with MiXCR into one record per CDR3 protein. Of a few hundred thousand distinct CDR3 sequences listed, roughly 3.5% were seen once; the top ten hold roughly a quarter. This specimen was PBMCs, taken on the day of the yellow fever booster vaccination. V and J are TRBV5-5 and TRBJ2-4; 8 bases map to TRBD1. This TCR was recovered from a man between 18 and 35 years old who received the YFV17D yellow fever vaccine. Written as DNA, the CDR3 is TGTGCCAGCAGCGGACGACAGGGGATGAGAGGAGGCATTCAGTACTTC. Encoded protein: CASSGRQGMRGGIQYF.